This T cell receptor beta chain was retrieved from a study of cytomegalovirus exposure and HLA in healthy donors. Study-wide findings and caveats: Some V segments could not be told apart, so they were left out, TRBV6-2 and TRBV6-3 among them.

With respect to this clone: What it binds is not known.

In germline, CDR1 is SGHTA, CDR2 FQGNSA. The junction had 3 bases not matched to a gene; V was cut back by 3 bases and J by 7 bases. There are 16 residues in the CDR3. PCR amplification relied on 60 Vbeta primers (plus 13 Jbeta primers). Some clones are missing from TCRdb's copy, which holds only in-frame ones; the method was immunoSEQ multiplex PCR. The table has fewer than 70,000 clones, about four fifths seen once. The sequencing sample was made of PBMCs. The chain links TRBV7-2 to TRBJ2-4; 16 bases fit TRBD2. The TCR was taken from a woman between 35 and 50 years old in good health and CMV-seronegative. This CDR3 is CASSFGTSGRANIQYF. The CDR3 DNA reads TGTGCCAGCAGCTTCGGGACTAGCGGGAGGGCGAACATTCAGTACTTC.